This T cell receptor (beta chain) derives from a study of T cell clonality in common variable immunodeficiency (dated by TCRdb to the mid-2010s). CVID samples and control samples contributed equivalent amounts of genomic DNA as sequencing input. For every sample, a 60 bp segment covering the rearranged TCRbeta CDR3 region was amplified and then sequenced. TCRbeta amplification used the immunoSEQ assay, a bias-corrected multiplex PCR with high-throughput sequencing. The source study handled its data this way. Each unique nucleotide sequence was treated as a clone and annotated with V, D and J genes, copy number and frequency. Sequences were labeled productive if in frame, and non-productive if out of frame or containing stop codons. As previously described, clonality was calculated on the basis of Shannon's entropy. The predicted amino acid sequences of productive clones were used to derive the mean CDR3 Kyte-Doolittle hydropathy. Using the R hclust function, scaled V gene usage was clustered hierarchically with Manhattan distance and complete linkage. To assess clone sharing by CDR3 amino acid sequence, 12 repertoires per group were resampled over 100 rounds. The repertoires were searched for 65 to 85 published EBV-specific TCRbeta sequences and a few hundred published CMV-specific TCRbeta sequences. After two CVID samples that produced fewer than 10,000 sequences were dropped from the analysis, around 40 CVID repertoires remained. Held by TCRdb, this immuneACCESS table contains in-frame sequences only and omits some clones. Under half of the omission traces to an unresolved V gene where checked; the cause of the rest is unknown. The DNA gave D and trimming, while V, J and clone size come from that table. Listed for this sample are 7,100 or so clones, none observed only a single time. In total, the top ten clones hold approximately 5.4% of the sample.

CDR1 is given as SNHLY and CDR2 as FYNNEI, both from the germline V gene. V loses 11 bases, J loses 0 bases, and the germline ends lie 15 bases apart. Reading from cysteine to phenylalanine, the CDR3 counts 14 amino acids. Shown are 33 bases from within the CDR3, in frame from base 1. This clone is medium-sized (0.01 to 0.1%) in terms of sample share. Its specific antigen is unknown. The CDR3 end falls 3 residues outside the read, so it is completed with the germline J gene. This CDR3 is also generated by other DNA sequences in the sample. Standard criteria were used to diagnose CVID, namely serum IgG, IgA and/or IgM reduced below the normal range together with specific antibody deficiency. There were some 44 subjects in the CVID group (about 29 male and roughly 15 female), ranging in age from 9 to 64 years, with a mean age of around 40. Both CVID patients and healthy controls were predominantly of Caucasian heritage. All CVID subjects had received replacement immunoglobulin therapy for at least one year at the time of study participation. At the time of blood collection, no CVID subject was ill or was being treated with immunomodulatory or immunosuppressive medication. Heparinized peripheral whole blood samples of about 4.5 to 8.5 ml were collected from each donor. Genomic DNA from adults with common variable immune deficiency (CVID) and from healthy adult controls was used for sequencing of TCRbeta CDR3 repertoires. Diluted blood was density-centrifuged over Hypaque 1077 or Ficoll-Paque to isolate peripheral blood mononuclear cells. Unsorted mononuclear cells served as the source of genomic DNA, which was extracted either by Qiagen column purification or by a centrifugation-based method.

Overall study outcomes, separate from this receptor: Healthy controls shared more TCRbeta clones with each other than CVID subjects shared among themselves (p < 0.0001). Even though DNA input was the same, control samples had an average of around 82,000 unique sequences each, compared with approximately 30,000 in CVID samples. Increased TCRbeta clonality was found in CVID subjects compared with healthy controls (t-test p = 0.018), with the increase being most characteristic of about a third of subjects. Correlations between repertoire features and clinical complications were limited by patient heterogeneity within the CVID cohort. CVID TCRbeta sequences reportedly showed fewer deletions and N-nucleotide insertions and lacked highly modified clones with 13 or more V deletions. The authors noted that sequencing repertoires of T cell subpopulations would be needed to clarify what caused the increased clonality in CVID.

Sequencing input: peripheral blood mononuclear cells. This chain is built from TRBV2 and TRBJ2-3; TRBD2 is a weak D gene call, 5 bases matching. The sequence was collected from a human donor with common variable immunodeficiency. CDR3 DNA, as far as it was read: TGTGCCCCCCGGGGTGGGTTAAGCACAGATACG. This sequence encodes CAPRGGLSTDT. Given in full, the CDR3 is CAPRGGLSTDTQYF.